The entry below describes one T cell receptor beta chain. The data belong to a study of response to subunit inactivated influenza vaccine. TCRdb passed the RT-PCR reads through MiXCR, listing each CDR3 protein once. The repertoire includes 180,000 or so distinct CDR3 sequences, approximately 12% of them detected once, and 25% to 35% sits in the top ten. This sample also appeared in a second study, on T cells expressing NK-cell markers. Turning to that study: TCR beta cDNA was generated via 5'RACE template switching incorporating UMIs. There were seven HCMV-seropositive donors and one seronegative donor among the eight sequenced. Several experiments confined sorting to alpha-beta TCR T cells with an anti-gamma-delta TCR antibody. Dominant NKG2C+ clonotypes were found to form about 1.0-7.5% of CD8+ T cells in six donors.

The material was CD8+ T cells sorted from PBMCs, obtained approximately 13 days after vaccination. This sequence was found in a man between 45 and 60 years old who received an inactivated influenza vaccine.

Here the CDR3 reads CASSEADSFSYEQYF. DNA of the CDR3: TGTGCCAGCAGTGAAGCGGACAGCTTCTCCTACGAGCAGTACTTC. This chain links TRBV6-1 with TRBJ2-7; D perhaps matches TRBD1 (6 bases). The germline gives CDR1 MNHNS, CDR2 SASEGT. V dropped 0 bases and J dropped 0 bases, with 9 bases sitting between them. The CDR3 is made up of 15 amino acids.